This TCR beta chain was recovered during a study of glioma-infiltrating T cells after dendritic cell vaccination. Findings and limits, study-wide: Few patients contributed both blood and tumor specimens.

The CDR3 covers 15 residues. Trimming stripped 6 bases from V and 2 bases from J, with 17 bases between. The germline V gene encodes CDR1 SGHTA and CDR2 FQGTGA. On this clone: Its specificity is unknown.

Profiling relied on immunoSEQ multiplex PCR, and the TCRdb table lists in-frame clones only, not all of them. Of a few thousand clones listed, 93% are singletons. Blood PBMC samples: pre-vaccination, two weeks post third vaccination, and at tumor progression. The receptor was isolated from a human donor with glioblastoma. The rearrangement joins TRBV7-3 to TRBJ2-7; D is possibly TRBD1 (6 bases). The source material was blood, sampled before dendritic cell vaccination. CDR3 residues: CASSLGQPPPYEQYF. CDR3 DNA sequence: TGTGCCAGCAGTCTCGGACAGCCTCCTCCCTACGAGCAGTACTTC.